The clone carrying this TCR beta chain was observed a few times. The antigen is not known. The sample is drawn from a study of T cell repertoires in cytomegalovirus infection. Background on the study: CMV infection plus the matching HLA type was flagged by public TCR beta signatures.

The CDR3 is 14 amino acids. Germline CDR1 and CDR2: MNHEY and SVGAGI. The V end was cut by 6 bases, the J end by 5 bases, with 16 bases between. One entry per CDR3 protein, called by TCRdb with MiXCR from the reads. This sample carries approximately 910,000 distinct CDR3 sequences, approximately 33% of them seen once, and the ten largest clones take around 15%. V usage is TRBV6-5 and J usage is TRBJ2-5; either TRBD1 or TRBD2 may supply D (6 bases each). The receptor comes from a human donor in good health (CMV status not recorded). Some clones in this sample may be carry-over from other donors' samples. Sample: cultured CD8+ T cells from PBMCs, taken from culture after CMV antigen stimulation. The CDR3 nucleotides are TGTGCCAGCAGGAGCCGGGGGCGAGCGGAGACCCAGTACTTC. Translation gives CASRSRGRAETQYF.